This T cell receptor beta chain was recorded in a study of blood T cell repertoires in COVID-19. Overall study context: Collection of acute and convalescent COVID-19 samples took place in the United States, Italy and Spain. T cells, B-cell-depleted T cells, or PBMCs supplied cDNA or gDNA.

Seattle patient enrollment occurred during active infection, with longitudinal follow-up thereafter. This clone has more than one count but fewer than ten. Method: immunoSEQ multiplex PCR; TCRdb's copy keeps in-frame clones and lacks some. In the table there are 190,000 or so clones, roughly 77% of which are singletons. The CDR3 runs to 13 residues. J is TRBJ2-2 and V is TRBV7-5; the table's D call of TRBD1 was not tested on the DNA. TRBV7-5 has pseudogene status. This sequence was found in a woman older than 75 with COVID-19, enrolled during active disease. The sample taken for sequencing was peripheral blood. CDR3 protein: CARSLACSGELFF. Here the CDR3 DNA reads TGTGCCAGAAGCTTAGCATGTTCCGGGGAGCTGTTTTTT.